Sequencing of this TCR beta chain was carried out in a study of CD8+ T cells in alopecia areata. The wider study: Tofacitinib ran 6 to 18 months, followed by 6 months off drug. Findings and caveats of the study: Tofacitinib significantly brought down scalp clonality and expanded CD8+ clones among top 100. Scalp samples also yield sequences from resident alphabeta T cells of normal skin.

CDR1 and CDR2 (germline): SGHDT, YYEEEE. V was pared by 3 bases and J by 0 bases, with 19 bases between. CDR3 size: 18 residues. Indicated treatment: oral pan-JAK inhibitor, 5-10 mg twice daily. Starting from PBMCs, sorting isolated CD4+ and CD8+ T cells. As to this clone: Its antigen is as yet unknown.

Once RNA had been extracted, it was reverse transcribed into cDNA to act as the sequencing template. Produced via immunoSEQ multiplex PCR; TCRdb's table is partial and in-frame only. The table shows some 190,000 clones, with 45% to 60% occurring only once. The V gene is TRBV5-6, the J gene TRBJ2-4; D may correspond to TRBD1 or TRBD2 (5 bases each). This TCR came from a human donor with alopecia areata. Sequencing was performed on CD8+ T cells sorted from blood, taken around week 54, from a patient treated with tofacitinib. The CDR3 reads CASSWVSGPLLAKNIQYF. In nucleotides, the CDR3 is TGTGCCAGCAGCTGGGTTTCGGGACCGCTCCTAGCCAAAAACATTCAGTACTTC.